The T cell receptor beta chain under discussion was sequenced for a study of cytomegalovirus exposure and HLA in healthy donors. Study-wide results and limits: A later analysis associated some 16,000 TCR beta sequences with HLA alleles at a 0.05 false discovery rate. It was shown in a later analysis that HLA-associated TCR beta chains were more clonally expanded than other, equally common chains.

Those who donated were healthy bone marrow donors. V shed 5 bases, J shed 1 base, and the junction held 7 bases outside the gene matches. There are 15 residues in the CDR3. Looked up from germline, CDR1 is SGHAT and CDR2 is FQNNGV. The PCR ran on 60 Vbeta and 13 Jbeta primers. Data came from immunoSEQ multiplex PCR; TCRdb stores just in-frame clones and leaves some out. The repertoire holds around 80,000 clones, with nearly 80% as singletons. In regard to this clone: Its matching antigen is unknown.

Sequenced input: PBMCs. The gene calls are TRBV11-2 and TRBJ2-7; 8 bases match TRBD2. This sequence originates from a man aged 35 to 55 in good health and CMV-seronegative. CDR3 in DNA: TGTGCCAGCAGCATAACTAGCGGAGGATCCTACGAGCAGTACTTC. Its protein is CASSITSGGSYEQYF. The complete variable domain, with remaining parts taken from reference TRBV11-2 and TRBJ2-7, reads EAGVAQSPRYKIIEKRQSVAFWCNPISGHATLYWYQQILGQGPKLLIQFQNNGVVDDSQLPKDRFSAERLKGVDSTLKIQPAKLEDSAVYLCASSITSGGSYEQYFGPGTRLTVT.